Below, 26 T cell receptor beta chains from the same sample are listed, as sequenced in a study of immune heterogeneity within non-small cell lung tumors. Multiplex PCR employing 32 V and 13 J primers generated amplicons of the TCR beta CDR3. From the multiplex PCR reads, TCRdb called clonotypes with MiXCR, one entry per CDR3 protein. The table records over 2,500 distinct CDR3 sequences, about 45% of them present only once. Template was bulk tumor genomic DNA, around 600 ng per sample. Several spatially distant biopsies were obtained per primary tumor intraoperatively. Patients underwent curative surgery for non-small cell lung cancer (untreated and newly diagnosed). The sample was lung tumor tissue. These receptors were taken from a woman aged 55-69 years with non-small cell lung cancer.

This clonotype was seen a few times. The genes are TRBV10-1 and TRBJ2-7, with 14 nucleotides matching TRBD2. The CDR3 spans 14 residues. J lost 7 bases, V lost 5 bases, and 4 bases had no gene match. Germline V gene sequence: CDR1 WNHNN, CDR2 SYGVQD (reference sequence). CDR3 coding DNA: TGCGCCAGCAGTCCTGGACTAGCGGGAGGTGAGCAGTACTTC. Residues: CASSPGLAGGEQYF.

This clonotype was counted only a few times. The CDR3 spells CASSPPVLAEFKNIQYF. CDR3 coding DNA: TGTGCCAGCTCACCACCGGTACTAGCGGAGTTTAAAAACATTCAGTACTTC. The chain joins TRBV18 to TRBJ2-4; 8 nucleotides agree with TRBD2. V shed 0 bases, J shed 4 bases, and the junction held 8 bases outside the gene matches. Germline CDR1 KGHSH, CDR2 LQKENI. This CDR3 is 17 amino acids long.

The chain has TRBV2 and TRBJ2-7; TRBD1 agrees at 7 bases. The CDR3 spans 12 residues. Germline V lookup: CDR1 SNHLY, CDR2 FYNNEI. V lost 7 bases, J lost 3 bases, and 3 bases stayed unmatched. CDR3 DNA sequence: TGTGCCAGCACAAGGACAGGCTACGAGCAGTACTTC. This translates into CASTRTGYEQYF.

DNA for the CDR3: TGTGCCACCAGTGATTTGGAGACAGGTCTGAATGAGCAGTTCTTC. Amino acid sequence: CATSDLETGLNEQFF. The chain is built from TRBV24-1 and TRBJ2-1; tentatively, D is TRBD1 (6 bases). Germline V gene sequence: CDR1 KGHDR, CDR2 SFDVKD. Trimming pared 0 bases from V and 7 bases from J, leaving 12 bases between. The CDR3 extends over 15 amino acids.

The chain is built from TRBV7-2 and TRBJ1-1; no reliable D call. V lost 7 bases to trimming and J lost 7 bases, with 16 bases between them. This CDR3 spans 13 amino acids. From germline, CDR1 is SGHTA and CDR2 FQGNSA. As DNA, the CDR3 is TGTGCCAGCACCCTTAGTCCCGATTTTGAAGCTTTCTTT. Protein sequence: CASTLSPDFEAFF. The full variable domain, rest sourced from reference TRBV7-2 and TRBJ1-1, is GAGVSQSPSNKVTEKGKDVELRCDPISGHTALYWYRQSLGQGLEFLIYFQGNSAPDKSGLPSDRFSAERTGGSVSTLTIQRTQQEDSAVYLCASTLSPDFEAFFGQGTRLTVV.

The gene calls are TRBV6-1 and TRBJ1-2; D unclear. This CDR3 region has 14 residues. V lost 1 base to trimming and J lost 8 bases, with 14 bases between them. The germline gives CDR1 MNHNS, CDR2 SASEGT. CDR3 protein: CASSEVGRSRGYTF. As DNA, the CDR3 is TGTGCCAGCAGTGAAGTTGGCCGTTCAAGAGGCTACACCTTC.

This clonotype was observed a handful of times. The J gene is TRBJ2-7, the V gene TRBV9; 10 nucleotides line up with TRBD2. The CDR3 is made up of 15 amino acids. The V segment lost 0 bases and the J segment 3 bases; nucleotides outside the gene matches: 3. Germline V gene lookup returns CDR1 SGDLS and CDR2 YYNGEE. DNA of the CDR3: TGTGCCAGCAGCGTAGATACTAGCGGGGTCTACGAGCAGTACTTC. Its translation: CASSVDTSGVYEQYF.

The V call is TRBV6-2 or TRBV6-3, the J call TRBJ1-2, with TRBD1 as a possible D gene (6 bases). V lost 2 bases, J lost 9 bases, and 25 bases lay in between. The CDR3 runs 17 residues. CDR1 is MNHEY, CDR2 SVGEGT, per germline. Here the CDR3 reads CASSYVGGGHSFSSYTF. The CDR3, as DNA: TGTGCCAGCAGTTACGTAGGGGGGGGACATTCCTTTTCGAGCTACACCTTC.

This chain links TRBV7-2 with TRBJ2-3, with a weak D call TRBD2 (5 bases). The CDR3 has 15 amino acids. Germline V gene sequence: CDR1 SGHTA, CDR2 FQGNSA. Between the trimmed V and J ends, which lost 7 bases and 1 base, there was a span of 15 bases. The CDR3 bases are TGTGCCAGCACGACGAGGGAGTGGGGCACAGATACGCAGTATTTT. It is translated as CASTTREWGTDTQYF.

This clonotype was picked up one time. Given the absence of the conserved phenylalanine or tryptophan at the CDR3 end, a read error is likely. The genes are TRBV6-9 and TRBJ2-7, with a possible D match to TRBD1 (6 bases). Germline V CDR1 and CDR2: MNHGY, SVAAGI. Trimming took 3 bases from V and 5 from J, leaving 11 bases between them. The length of the CDR3 is 13 residues. The CDR3 loop reads CASSYQGQDEQYL. Here the CDR3 DNA reads TGTGCCAGCAGTTACCAGGGGCAGGACGAGCAGTACTTG.

By share of the sample, this clonotype is large. The chain links TRBV20-1 to TRBJ2-7; D is uncertain. Per germline, CDR1 DFQATT and CDR2 SNEGSKA (reference sequence). Trimming took 3 bases from V and 4 from J, leaving 7 bases between them. The CDR3 sequence is 11 residues long. The CDR3 sequence: CSASDGYEQYF. The CDR3 nucleotides are TGCAGTGCTAGCGACGGGTACGAGCAGTACTTC.

The V call is TRBV12-3 or TRBV12-4, the J call TRBJ2-7; tentative D call: TRBD1 (5 bases). The CDR3 has 14 residues. Trimming pared 6 bases from V and 3 bases from J, leaving 15 bases between. The chain's CDR3 is CASSDMGQNYEQYF. CDR3 nucleotides: TGTGCCAGCAGCGACATGGGGCAGAACTACGAGCAGTACTTC.

The CDR3, as DNA: TGCGCCAGCAGTCCCGGACAGCCGGGGGGACCCCTCCACTTT. Protein sequence: CASSPGQPGGPLHF. J is TRBJ1-6 and V is TRBV5-1; D may be TRBD1 (6 bases). V was cut by 5 bases and J by 12 bases, with 18 bases left in between. Germline V gene sequence: CDR1 SGHRS, CDR2 YFSETQ. The CDR3 is made up of 14 amino acids.

The CDR3 is CSARDLTQYF. In DNA, the CDR3 is TGCAGTGCTAGAGACTTAACGCAGTATTTT. This chain connects TRBV20-1 to TRBJ2-3, with D uncertain. From germline, CDR1 is DFQATT and CDR2 SNEGSKA (reference sequence). The germline V and J ends were trimmed by 0 bases and 9 bases, with 4 bases remaining between them. CDR3 size: 10 residues.

This clonotype is large. J is TRBJ2-1 and V is TRBV20-1; D is undetermined. The CDR3 has 12 amino acids. CDR1 DFQATT and CDR2 SNEGSKA come from the germline V gene (reference sequence). V was cut by 3 bases and J by 7 bases, with 10 bases left in between. CDR3 in amino acids: CSASLLTNEQFF. CDR3 coding DNA: TGCAGTGCTAGCCTCCTGACGAATGAGCAGTTCTTC.

The chain joins TRBV6-5 to TRBJ2-7; 10 bases match TRBD2. V shed 1 base, J shed 3 bases, and the junction held 6 bases outside the gene matches. There are 16 residues in the CDR3. Germline CDR1 and CDR2: MNHEY and SVGAGI. The CDR3: CASSYYGASGSYEQYF. CDR3 sequence (DNA): TGTGCCAGCAGTTACTACGGGGCTAGCGGGAGCTACGAGCAGTACTTC.

The chain couples TRBV10-2 to TRBJ2-3; 7 nucleotides align to TRBD1. The trim removed 6 bases at V and 3 bases at J, leaving 12 bases unmatched. Looked up from germline, CDR1 is WSHSY and CDR2 is SAAADI. There are 16 residues in the CDR3. The CDR3 DNA sequence: TGCGCCAGCAGAGACCCTCGTCAACAGGGGACAGATACGCAGTATTTT. Its translation: CASRDPRQQGTDTQYF.

The count of this clonotype is one. Here the CDR3 omits its conserved ending phenylalanine or tryptophan, so a read error is the likely source. No DNA is shown, since the ends of the CDR3 on it are uncertain; the CDR3 is the one TCRdb lists. The genes are TRBV10-2 and TRBJ2-3; TRBD1, as called in the table, went unchecked against the DNA. Germline V gene data show CDR1 as WSHSY and CDR2 as SAAADI. The CDR3 has 22 amino acids, counting both end residues. The CDR3 protein is CASSAPKHIGREGDSYEQYFGP.

The chain employs TRBV7-2 and TRBJ1-1; the D is unclear. Germline V gives CDR1 SGHTA, CDR2 FQGNSA. The CDR3 extends over 14 amino acids. Trimming removed 2 bases at V and 6 bases at J, with 13 bases between. The CDR3 coding sequence is TGTGCCAGCAGCTTACTTCATGGAAATGCTGAAGCTTTCTTT. It codes for CASSLLHGNAEAFF. Variable domain in full (rest from reference TRBV7-2 and TRBJ1-1): GAGVSQSPSNKVTEKGKDVELRCDPISGHTALYWYRQSLGQGLEFLIYFQGNSAPDKSGLPSDRFSAERTGGSVSTLTIQRTQQEDSAVYLCASSLLHGNAEAFFGQGTRLTVV.

In its sample, this clonotype ranks as medium-sized (0.01 to 0.1%). CDR3 DNA sequence: TGCAGTGCTATAGACGCCGGACTAGCGGGGGGCTACGAGCAGTACTTC. It yields the protein CSAIDAGLAGGYEQYF. The J gene is TRBJ2-7, the V gene TRBV20-1, with TRBD2 matching 14 bases. The CDR3 has 16 residues. J lost 3 bases, V lost 4 bases, and 8 bases had no gene match. The germline V gene encodes CDR1 DFQATT and CDR2 SNEGSKA (reference sequence).

The V and J genes are TRBV20-1 and TRBJ2-1, with TRBD2 matching 7 bases. Trimming took 6 bases from V and 2 from J; bases not matched to a gene: 13. This CDR3 is built from 16 residues. CDR1 is DFQATT and CDR2 is SNEGSKA in the germline V gene (reference sequence). The CDR3 sequence is CSAHSRVAGAYNEQFF. The CDR3 bases are TGCAGTGCCCATAGCCGGGTGGCGGGAGCCTACAATGAGCAGTTCTTC.

The chain uses TRBV28 and TRBJ2-5; D not certain. The CDR3 consists of 14 residues. Deletions cut 4 bases from V and 5 bases from J, with 14 bases between. Germline V gene data show CDR1 as MDHEN and CDR2 as SYDVKM. The CDR3 DNA follows: TGTGCCAGCAGTTGGTTTAGGGCCCTGGAGACCCAGTACTTC. Translated: CASSWFRALETQYF.

This chain joins TRBV7-6 and TRBJ2-1; 7 bases align to TRBD1. The germline V gene has CDR1 SGHVS and CDR2 FNYEAQ. This CDR3 comprises 13 residues. V shed 6 bases, J shed 7 bases, and the junction held 6 bases outside the gene matches. CDR3 in DNA: TGTGCCAGCAGACAGGGGTTAGGAAATGAGCAGTTCTTC. It codes for CASRQGLGNEQFF.

This clonotype was counted a few times. This chain links TRBV28 with TRBJ1-2, with D perhaps TRBD1 (5 bases). Germline CDR1 and CDR2: MDHEN and SYDVKM. V lost 7 bases to trimming and J lost 7 bases, with 16 bases between them. The CDR3 sequence is 13 residues long. CDR3 amino acids: CASTPPRVVGYTF. CDR3 DNA sequence: TGTGCCAGCACCCCCCCCAGGGTAGTTGGCTACACCTTC.

For this clonotype: At one of its ends the junction is not consistent with the germline gene, which may arise from a read error. The chain uses TRBV3-1 and TRBJ1-4; perhaps TRBD1 as D (5 bases). This CDR3 region has 16 residues. From germline, CDR1 is LGHDT and CDR2 YNNKEL (reference sequence). The CDR3 region has the DNA TGTGCCGGCAGCCGGGGGGGAGCTGCAACTAATGAAAAACTGTTTTTT. Translated, it gives CAGSRGGAATNEKLFF.

The table lists this clonotype with a few counts. The chain combines TRBV29-1 with TRBJ2-1, with 8 bases lining up with TRBD2. This CDR3 comprises 15 residues. Germline V gene data show CDR1 as SQVTM and CDR2 as ANQGSEA. J gave up 6 bases and V 2 bases, and 9 bases lay outside the gene matches. The CDR3 sequence is CSVETYSGGSNEQFF. The CDR3 region has the DNA TGCAGCGTTGAAACATACTCGGGAGGGAGCAATGAGCAGTTCTTC.